Below, 10 T cell receptor beta chains from the same sample are listed, as sequenced in a study of T cell repertoires in cytomegalovirus infection. TCRdb re-derived calls from the reads in MiXCR, one entry per CDR3 protein. The sample contains 300,000 to 400,000 distinct CDR3 sequences, approximately 25% of which appear only once. Their antigens are not known. The specimen comprised cultured PBMCs, sampled from culture after CMV antigen stimulation. The receptors derive from a human donor in good health (CMV status not recorded). Some clones in this sample may be carry-over from other donors' samples.

A few counts support this clonotype. This CDR3 reads CASSYRLARYNEQFF. The CDR3 DNA sequence: TGTGCCAGCAGTTACCGACTAGCCCGATACAATGAGCAGTTCTTC. The chain couples TRBV6-2 or TRBV6-3 to TRBJ2-1, with 7 positions matching TRBD2. The CDR3 length is 15 residues. Germline V lookup: CDR1 MNHEY, CDR2 SVGEGT. The J segment lost 4 bases and the V segment lost 2 bases, leaving 5 bases of the junction unmatched.

In this sample, this clonotype turned up a few times. The rearrangement links TRBV7-9 to TRBJ2-7, with D unclear. V dropped 7 bases and J dropped 2 bases, with 12 bases sitting between them. Germline loops: CDR1 SEHNR, CDR2 FQNEAQ (reference sequence). This CDR3 has 13 residues. In nucleotides, the CDR3 is TGTGCCAGCAACCTCGACACCACCTACGAGCAGTACGTC. Translated, it gives CASNLDTTYEQYV.

The chain links TRBV6-2 or TRBV6-3 to TRBJ2-7; D is possibly TRBD1 (5 bases). Germline V gene data show CDR1 as MNHEY and CDR2 as SVGEGT. V shed 7 bases and J shed 4 bases, with 8 bases lying between them. CDR3 length equals 11 residues. The CDR3 sequence: CASKDTYEQYV. CDR3 nucleotides: TGTGCCAGCAAGGACACGTACGAGCAGTACGTC.

This clonotype was detected many times. V gene TRBV7-8 combines with J gene TRBJ2-1, with 7 nucleotides matching TRBD1. This CDR3 has 14 amino acids. Germline CDR1 is SGHVS and CDR2 is FQNEAQ. J lost 5 bases, V lost 3 bases, and 4 bases had no gene match. The CDR3 sequence: CASSLRQGHNEQFF. The DNA for the CDR3 is TGTGCCAGCAGCTTGAGACAGGGACACAATGAGCAGTTCTTC.

In regard to this clonotype: This may be a read error, as it is one base from a much larger clone. The conserved phenylalanine or tryptophan is not found at the CDR3 terminus, so this likely reflects a read error. The chain couples TRBV5-4 to TRBJ2-1; 13 nucleotides agree with TRBD2. Looked up from germline, CDR1 is SGHNT and CDR2 is YYREEE (reference sequence). The CDR3 covers 16 residues. Trimming cost V 4 bases and J 6 bases; bases outside gene matches: 7. The DNA of the CDR3 is TGTGCCAGCAGCCCCCGGACTAGCGGGAGCTTCAATGAGCAGTTCTTA. Protein product: CASSPRTSGSFNEQFL.

The sample holds a few counts of this clonotype. V is TRBV10-3 and J is TRBJ1-2; 7 bases align to TRBD1. The V gene end was trimmed by 6 bases and the J gene end by 4 bases; junction bases not matched to a gene: 5. From germline, CDR1 is ENHRY and CDR2 SYGVKD. The CDR3 sequence is 13 residues long. The CDR3 protein is CAISRTGPYGYTF. CDR3 coding DNA: TGTGCCATCAGCCGGACAGGACCCTATGGCTACACCTTC.

The sample holds a few counts of this clonotype. V and J are TRBV6-2 or TRBV6-3 and TRBJ2-1; 9 bases agree with TRBD2. This CDR3 has 13 residues. The V and J ends lost 7 bases and 5 bases, in that order; junction bases with no gene match: 3. Germline loops: CDR1 MNHEY, CDR2 SVGEGT. The CDR3 region has the DNA TGTGCCAGCAACCCTAGCGGGAACAATGAGCAGTTCTTC. This translates into CASNPSGNNEQFF.

The sample holds one count of this clonotype. This chain joins TRBV5-1 and TRBJ1-2, with unresolved D. Germline loops: CDR1 SGHRS, CDR2 YFSETQ. The CDR3 length is 13 residues. Trimming took 4 bases from V and 8 from J, leaving 15 bases between them. CDR3 sequence: CASSLTPPQGYTF. Written as DNA, the CDR3 is TGCGCCAGCAGCCTCACACCACCCCAGGGCTACACCTTC.

This clonotype was seen only a few times. V gene TRBV5-6 combines with J gene TRBJ1-2, with D tentatively TRBD1 (6 bases). Germline CDR1 reads SGHDT; CDR2 reads YYEEEE. V lost 4 bases and J lost 8, with 12 bases in between. CDR3 length: 12 amino acids. The CDR3 spells CASSPQGVGYTF. CDR3 DNA: TGTGCCAGCAGCCCACAGGGTGTCGGCTACACCTTC.

This clonotype was seen a handful of times. This sequence joins TRBV7-2 and TRBJ2-5, with a weak D call TRBD2 (6 bases). Germline V gene data show CDR1 as SGHTA and CDR2 as FQGNSA. The CDR3 consists of 15 residues. The V gene lost 3 bases and the J gene lost 6 bases, with 17 bases spanning the gap. The CDR3 nucleotides are TGTGCCAGCAGCTTGGCTAGCGACGGTTCTCAGACCCAGTACTTC. Translating it yields CASSLASDGSQTQYF.